This is a list of T cell receptor beta chains from one sample in a study of long-term antiretroviral therapy in people with HIV. Measured with immunoSEQ multiplex PCR; TCRdb has only the in-frame clones, and not every one. The sample holds over 25,000 clones, roughly 80% seen once. Here the sequenced sample was unsorted PBMCs, taken 3 years after starting antiretroviral therapy. The receptors originated from a man aged 35 to 55 with HIV. Each CDR3 is given with its conserved first and last residue. D genes are given only for firm matches.

V gene,J gene,CDR3 length,D gene,CDR3 protein,CDR3 DNA
TRBV10-2,TRBJ2-3,16,-,CASSEGVGASTDTQYF,TGCGCCAGCAGTGAGGGAGTGGGGGCTAGCACAGATACGCAGTATTTT
TRBV5-4,TRBJ2-5,15,-,CASSPWGGPQETQYF,TGTGCCAGCAGCCCGTGGGGAGGACCTCAAGAGACCCAGTACTTC
TRBV19,TRBJ2-6,20,TRBD2,CASSIDEGGTTRSGANVLTF,TGTGCCAGTAGTATAGATGAGGGAGGGACGACCCGCTCTGGGGCCAACGTCCTGACTTTC
TRBV27,TRBJ2-3,11,-,CASGHTDTQYF,TGTGCCAGCGGGCACACAGATACGCAGTATTTT
TRBV27,TRBJ1-1,17,-,CASSPLDGGGRDTEAFF,TGTGCCAGCAGTCCCTTAGACGGAGGGGGACGAGACACTGAAGCTTTCTTT
TRBV7-2,TRBJ1-3,14,TRBD1,CASSLQGTGNTIYF,TGTGCCAGCAGCCTACAGGGGACCGGAAACACCATATATTTT
TRBV7-9,TRBJ2-1,13,TRBD1,CASSLGQYNEQFF,TGTGCCAGCAGCTTGGGACAGTACAATGAGCAGTTCTTC
TRBV10-3,TRBJ2-7,16,-,CAISVRAETTSYEQYF,TGTGCCATCAGTGTAAGGGCAGAAACAACCTCCTACGAGCAGTACTTC
TRBV12-5,TRBJ2-2,8,-,CAPGELFF,TGTGCTCCGGGGGAGCTGTTTTTT
TRBV10-3,TRBJ2-3,14,-,CAISARGDTDTQYF,TGTGCCATCAGTGCGAGGGGAGACACAGATACGCAGTATTTT